One sample yielded the 30 T cell receptor beta chains listed below, sequenced in a study of shared clonotypes between healthy human individuals. Data came from immunoSEQ multiplex PCR; TCRdb stores just in-frame clones and leaves some out. Of hundreds of thousands of clones listed, 95% are singletons. Only CD45RO-negative cells positively selected for CCR7 counted as naive CD8 cells, so terminally differentiated effector memory CD45RA+ cells were excluded. Sequencing was carried out using naive CD8+ T cells sorted from blood. The receptors were gathered from a woman aged 25-40 years in good health.

This rearrangement joins TRBV4-1 to TRBJ2-2, with D perhaps TRBD2 (6 bases). CDR1 and CDR2 from the germline V gene are MGHRA and YSYEKL. The CDR3 runs 14 residues. The V end lost 5 bases, the J end lost 3 bases, and 10 bases lay between the germline ends. The CDR3 bases are TGCGCCAGCAGCGTACGGGAGCACACCGGGGAGCTGTTTTTT. This codes for CASSVREHTGELFF.

On this clone: Sequence at one end of the junction differs from germline and may be a read error. V is TRBV7-6 and J is TRBJ2-7; the match to TRBD1 covers 11 bases. The germline V gene encodes CDR1 SGHVS and CDR2 FNYEAQ. This CDR3 region has 13 residues. The CDR3 region is CASSWGQGDEQHF. The DNA of the CDR3 is TGTGCCAGCAGCTGGGGACAGGGGGACGAGCAGCACTTC.

This rearrangement joins TRBV4-1 to TRBJ2-2; D call uncertain. Germline V gene data show CDR1 as MGHRA and CDR2 as YSYEKL. This CDR3 spans 14 amino acids. V was clipped by 0 bases and J by 5 bases, with 7 bases between them. The CDR3 reads CASSQEDQTGELFF. CDR3 DNA: TGCGCCAGCAGCCAAGAGGACCAGACCGGGGAGCTGTTTTTT.

V gene TRBV2 combines with J gene TRBJ2-7; 8 bases line up with TRBD1. Germline trimming cut 1 base from V and 6 bases from J; bases unmatched to any gene: 14. CDR1 and CDR2 (germline): SNHLY, FYNNEI. The CDR3 runs 17 residues. CDR3 DNA sequence: TGTGCCAGCAGTGAAGAGGGACAGGACGCACTAGTGCGCGAGCAGTACTTC. Encoded protein: CASSEEGQDALVREQYF. The full variable domain, rest sourced from reference TRBV2 and TRBJ2-7, is EPEVTQTPSHQVTQMGQEVILRCVPISNHLYFYWYRQILGQKVEFLVSFYNNEISEKSEIFDDQFSVERPDGSNFTLKIRSTKLEDSAMYFCASSEEGQDALVREQYFGPGTRLTVT.

This chain connects TRBV19 to TRBJ1-2; D gene unclear. CDR3 length equals 18 residues. Germline-derived CDR1 and CDR2 are LNHDA and SQIVND (reference sequence). V lost 3 bases to trimming and J lost 0 bases, with 20 bases between them. CDR3 protein: CASSIGRGHHQANYGYTF. The DNA for the CDR3 is TGTGCCAGTAGTATCGGTAGAGGGCACCACCAAGCTAACTATGGCTACACCTTC.

CDR3 residues: CASSSYGLAGDTGELFF. The CDR3 region has the DNA TGTGCCAGCAGCTCCTACGGACTAGCGGGAGACACCGGGGAGCTGTTTTTT. The chain recombines TRBV13 with TRBJ2-2, with TRBD2 identical over 13 bases. With 4 bases clipped from V and 3 bases from J, the junction kept 5 bases outside the gene matches. Germline V gene sequence: CDR1 PRHDT, CDR2 FYEKMQ (reference sequence). CDR3 size: 17 residues.

The rearrangement joins TRBV5-5 to TRBJ1-3; D ambiguous. This CDR3 has 15 amino acids. Trimming took off 4 bases at V and 0 bases at J, with 11 bases between the two ends. Germline values: CDR1 SGHKS, CDR2 YYEKEE (reference sequence). CDR3 DNA: TGTGCCAGCAGCGCCTCGGGGTACTCTGGAAACACCATATATTTT. It encodes CASSASGYSGNTIYF.

CDR3 region: CASSNRDLREETQYF. In DNA, the CDR3 is TGTGCCAGTAGTAACCGGGACCTCCGGGAAGAGACCCAGTACTTC. This sequence joins TRBV19 and TRBJ2-5; possibly TRBD1 or TRBD2 for D (5 bases each). The CDR3 has 15 residues. Trimming stripped 4 bases from V and 3 bases from J, with 15 bases between. CDR1 and CDR2 from the germline V gene are LNHDA and SQIVND (reference sequence). Based on the CDR3 plus reference TRBV19 and TRBJ2-5, the full variable domain is DGGITQSPKYLFRKEGQNVTLSCEQNLNHDAMYWYRQDPGQGLRLIYYSQIVNDFQKGDIAEGYSVSREKKESFPLTVTSAQKNPTAFYLCASSNRDLREETQYFGPGTRLLVL.

Here the CDR3 DNA reads TGTGCCAGCAGTCCTACCGGGGGGACCTACGAGCAGTACTTC. Translated, it gives CASSPTGGTYEQYF. This sequence joins TRBV28 and TRBJ2-7, with 7 positions matching TRBD2. This CDR3 region has 14 residues. CDR1 is MDHEN, CDR2 SYDVKM, per germline. J lost 2 bases, V lost 5 bases, and 6 bases had no gene match. Filled out from reference TRBV28 and TRBJ2-7, the complete variable domain reads DVKVTQSSRYLVKRTGEKVFLECVQDMDHENMFWYRQDPGLGLRLIYFSYDVKMKEKGDIPEGYSVSREKKERFSLILESASTNQTSMYLCASSPTGGTYEQYFGPGTRLTVT.

The rearrangement uses TRBV6-6 and TRBJ1-5; D is undetermined. The length of the CDR3 is 14 residues. Per the germline V gene, CDR1 is MNHNY and CDR2 is SVGAGI (reference sequence). V lost 5 bases, J lost 0 bases, and 8 bases lay in between. CDR3 protein: CASSPGLSNQPQHF. CDR3 sequence (DNA): TGTGCCAGCAGTCCAGGCCTTAGCAATCAGCCCCAGCATTTT.

This clone was found once. The V gene is TRBV28, the J gene TRBJ1-5; 11 nucleotides agree with TRBD1. V was clipped by 9 bases and J by 6 bases; unmatched bases: 10. Germline V gene sequence: CDR1 MDHEN, CDR2 SYDVKM. CDR3 size: 15 residues. The CDR3 loop is CARETRDRGGQPQHF. Here the CDR3 DNA reads TGTGCCAGAGAGACCAGGGACAGGGGGGGTCAGCCCCAGCATTTT.

This clone has a single count. This sequence joins TRBV19 and TRBJ2-7, with D perhaps matching TRBD1 (6 bases). Germline CDR1 reads LNHDA; CDR2 reads SQIVND (reference sequence). This CDR3 is built from 13 residues. The V and J ends lost 7 bases and 2 bases respectively, with 12 bases between them. The CDR3 protein is CASIAGAPYEQYF. CDR3 nucleotides: TGTGCCAGTATTGCAGGGGCCCCCTACGAGCAGTACTTC.

This rearrangement joins TRBV25-1 to TRBJ2-1; D gene unclear. V lost 2 bases and J 5 bases, leaving 10 bases between the germline ends. Germline CDR1 reads MGHDK; CDR2 reads SYGVNS. The CDR3 is 14 residues long. This chain's CDR3 is CASSEPSGHNEQFF. As DNA, the CDR3 is TGTGCCAGCAGTGAACCTTCCGGACACAATGAGCAGTTCTTC.

The CDR3 sequence is CASSSVPYNEQFF. The CDR3 DNA is TGTGCCAGCAGCTCCGTCCCCTACAATGAGCAGTTCTTC. V gene TRBV5-6 combines with J gene TRBJ2-1; D is uncertain. V was clipped by 3 bases and J by 2 bases, with 6 bases between them. The CDR3 runs 13 residues. Germline CDR1 and CDR2: SGHDT and YYEEEE. The full variable domain, in which reference TRBV5-6 and TRBJ2-1 provide the parts outside the CDR3, is DAGVTQSPTHLIKTRGQQVTLRCSPKSGHDTVSWYQQALGQGPQFIFQYYEEEERQRGNFPDRFSGHQFPNYSSELNVNALLLGDSALYLCASSSVPYNEQFFGPGTRLTVL.

The V gene is TRBV27, the J gene TRBJ2-3, with a tentative D call TRBD2 (6 bases). Germline V lookup: CDR1 MNHEY, CDR2 SMNVEV (reference sequence). The CDR3 length is 14 residues. Trimming took 3 bases from V and 7 from J, leaving 14 bases between them. This chain's CDR3 is CASSFGSAGYTQYF. CDR3 sequence (DNA): TGTGCCAGCAGTTTCGGGTCCGCGGGATATACGCAGTATTTT.

This clone was observed a single time. The gene calls are TRBV19 and TRBJ2-7; perhaps TRBD1 as D (6 bases). The germline V gene has CDR1 LNHDA and CDR2 SQIVND (reference sequence). Trimming pared 1 base from V and 6 bases from J, leaving 19 bases between. CDR3 length: 16 residues. Written as DNA, the CDR3 is TGTGCCAGTAGTATAGGGGCACGGGGTGCAGGGGTCGAGCAGTACTTC. Protein product: CASSIGARGAGVEQYF.

V is TRBV28 and J is TRBJ2-5; D might be TRBD1 (6 bases). The CDR3 runs 16 residues. Trimming removed 2 bases at V and 5 bases at J, with 18 bases between. CDR1 and CDR2 (germline): MDHEN, SYDVKM. The DNA of the CDR3 is TGTGCCAGCAGTTTAAAAGGGGGTGTGATGGCGGAGACCCAGTACTTC. It translates to CASSLKGGVMAETQYF.

The J gene is TRBJ2-5, the V gene TRBV28; 9 bases match TRBD2. Germline lookup yields CDR1 MDHEN and CDR2 SYDVKM. The CDR3 totals 16 residues. V lost 6 bases to trimming and J lost 5 bases; unmatched junction nucleotides: 13. The CDR3 here is CASSLPPGGLAETQYF. Here the CDR3 DNA reads TGTGCCAGCAGCCTCCCTCCCGGAGGACTAGCGGAGACCCAGTACTTC.

The J gene is TRBJ2-3, the V gene TRBV30; 7 bases are shared with TRBD2. Germline V gene data show CDR1 as GTSNPN and CDR2 as SVGIG (reference sequence). The CDR3 is 15 residues long. V was pared by 1 base and J by 1 base, with 5 bases of the junction left unmatched. The CDR3 DNA is TGTGCCTGGAGTGGGGGCGGGAGCGGCACAGATACGCAGTATTTT. This sequence encodes CAWSGGGSGTDTQYF. Full variable domain (rest looked up from reference TRBV30 and TRBJ2-3): SQTIHQWPATLVQPVGSPLSLECTVEGTSNPNLYWYRQAAGRGLQLLFYSVGIGQISSEVPQNLSASRPQDRQFILSSKKLLLSDSGFYLCAWSGGGSGTDTQYFGPGTRLTVL.

J is TRBJ2-1 and V is TRBV19; D gene unclear. Trimming shortened V by 4 bases and J by 9 bases, and 10 bases separated the two germline ends. In germline, CDR1 is LNHDA, CDR2 SQIVND (reference sequence). The CDR3 covers 12 residues. This CDR3 is CASSSVSSEQFF. The CDR3, as DNA: TGTGCCAGTAGTAGCGTTTCGAGTGAGCAGTTCTTC.

This chain uses TRBV19 with TRBJ2-1, with TRBD2 identical over 14 bases. The CDR3 totals 15 residues. From germline, CDR1 is LNHDA and CDR2 SQIVND (reference sequence). V shed 7 bases and J 10 bases; nucleotides not matched to a gene: 9. CDR3 sequence (DNA): TGTGCCAGTAAAACCGGGACTAGCGGGAGCCGGGAGCAGTTCTTC. This sequence encodes CASKTGTSGSREQFF.

This chain uses TRBV5-4 with TRBJ2-7, with D maybe TRBD2 (5 bases). V lost 4 bases and J lost 5, with 22 bases in between. The germline CDR1 and CDR2 sequences are SGHNT and YYREEE (reference sequence). The CDR3 loop spans 16 amino acids. The CDR3 spells CASSHRGRWESNEQYF. The CDR3 DNA sequence: TGTGCCAGCAGCCACCGCGGCAGGTGGGAGAGCAACGAGCAGTACTTC.

V usage is TRBV27 and J usage is TRBJ2-7; 8 nucleotides agree with TRBD2. V lost 3 bases, J lost 4 bases, and 8 bases stayed unmatched. The CDR3 contains 15 residues. The germline V gene encodes CDR1 MNHEY and CDR2 SMNVEV (reference sequence). CDR3 coding DNA: TGTGCCAGCAGTTTGGCGAGCGGGAGTCGTTACGAGCAGTACTTC. Protein sequence: CASSLASGSRYEQYF.

The V call is TRBV28, the J call TRBJ2-7; D remains unclear. Trimming removed 7 bases at V and 4 bases at J, with 17 bases between. Germline CDR1 MDHEN, CDR2 SYDVKM. The CDR3 covers 14 residues. The CDR3 reads CASTSVVRAYEQYF. The CDR3 nucleotides are TGTGCCAGCACCTCGGTAGTTAGGGCATACGAGCAGTACTTC.

This clone appeared once. The CDR3 sequence is CASSLELAGGPSYNEQFF. The CDR3 DNA reads TGTGCCAGCAGCTTGGAGCTAGCGGGAGGGCCCTCCTACAATGAGCAGTTCTTC. The chain has TRBV5-6 and TRBJ2-1; the match to TRBD2 covers 12 bases. The CDR3 spans 18 residues. Trimming took 0 bases from V and 0 from J; bases not matched to a gene: 4. Germline V gives CDR1 SGHDT, CDR2 YYEEEE.

V is TRBV27 and J is TRBJ2-2; 11 nucleotides line up with TRBD2. The V gene end was trimmed by 2 bases and the J gene end by 4 bases; junction bases not matched to a gene: 3. The CDR3 totals 16 residues. Germline assignment: CDR1 MNHEY and CDR2 SMNVEV (reference sequence). The CDR3 region is CASSLILAGGTGELFF. The CDR3, as DNA: TGTGCCAGCAGTTTAATCCTAGCGGGAGGCACCGGGGAGCTGTTTTTT.

Written as DNA, the CDR3 is TGTGCCAGCAGCTTAGGTCTGGGTTTGAGCACTGAAGCTTTCTTT. This gives the protein CASSLGLGLSTEAFF. The chain uses TRBV11-2 and TRBJ1-1, with D hard to call. V lost 1 base and J 4 bases, leaving 13 bases between the germline ends. CDR3 length: 15 residues. Germline V lookup: CDR1 SGHAT, CDR2 FQNNGV.

The chain links TRBV29-1 to TRBJ1-2, with D hard to call. V lost 7 bases and J lost 6, with 12 bases in between. The CDR3 extends over 11 amino acids. Germline CDR1 is SQVTM and CDR2 is ANQGSEA. The CDR3 region has the DNA TGCAGCGCCATCACGGCGGATGGCTACACCTTC. Its translation is CSAITADGYTF.

The chain carries TRBV10-3 and TRBJ2-7; D may be TRBD2 (5 bases). The V end was cut by 4 bases, the J end by 2 bases, with 18 bases between. The CDR3 totals 16 residues. Germline values: CDR1 ENHRY, CDR2 SYGVKD. The CDR3 DNA sequence: TGTGCCATCAGTGGGTTTACGACTATTCGTACCTACGAGCAGTACTTC. Encoded protein: CAISGFTTIRTYEQYF.

The V call is TRBV28, the J call TRBJ1-1; D not certain. Germline lookup yields CDR1 MDHEN and CDR2 SYDVKM. Trimming took 3 bases from V and 0 from J, leaving 8 bases between them. CDR3 length equals 14 residues. CDR3 sequence reads: CASSFWPLNTEAFF. CDR3 coding DNA: TGTGCCAGCAGTTTCTGGCCTCTGAACACTGAAGCTTTCTTT.